These T cell receptor beta chains were read from a single sample in a study of blood T cell repertoires in COVID-19. The data were produced by immunoSEQ multiplex PCR, yet TCRdb's version contains in-frame clones alone and is incomplete. The sample consists of tens of thousands of clones, roughly 82% of them appearing once. The sample taken for sequencing was peripheral blood. Source of these receptors: a human donor in a cohort sampled during active COVID-19. Each CDR3 is given with its conserved first and last residue. The order of the fields is V gene, J gene, clone size, D gene, CDR3 protein, CDR3 DNA. The D gene is left open where the match is weak. Clone size appears in some rows only: once, few, many, or a class for an expanded clone.

TRBV21-1	TRBJ2-7	.	.	CASSKGRTGDYEQYF	TGTGCCAGCAGCAAAGGGAGGACAGGAGACTACGAGCAGTACTTC
TRBV27	TRBJ1-1	.	.	CASGPSAIRTESTEAFF	TGTGCCAGCGGTCCCAGCGCCATCAGGACTGAATCTACTGAAGCTTTCTTT
TRBV6-5	TRBJ1-2	.	TRBD1	CASRGDRASNYGYTF	TGTGCCAGCAGGGGGGACAGGGCCTCTAACTATGGCTACACCTTC
TRBV2	TRBJ2-3	.	TRBD1	CASSRDRSTDTQYF	TGTGCCAGCAGTAGGGACAGAAGCACAGATACGCAGTATTTT
TRBV30	TRBJ2-3	.	TRBD2	CAWSPTSSDTQYF	TGTGCCTGGAGTCCGACTAGCTCAGATACGCAGTATTTT
TRBV21-1	TRBJ1-5	.	.	CASSPGGNQPQHF	TGTGCCAGCAGCCCCGGGGGCAATCAGCCCCAGCATTTT
TRBV28	TRBJ1-1	.	TRBD1	CASSSPGQEGIEAFF	TGTGCCAGCAGTTCACCGGGACAGGAGGGGATTGAAGCTTTCTTT
TRBV9	TRBJ2-7	.	.	CASSPSSGGTPHF	TGTGCCAGCAGCCCGAGCTCAGGGGGGACGCCGCACTTC
TRBV4-1	TRBJ1-2	once	.	CASSQDFGGNYGYTF	TGCGCCAGCAGCCAAGATTTCGGCGGCAACTATGGCTACACCTTC
TRBV6-5	TRBJ1-1	few	.	CASYPRIRLPEAFF	TGTGCCAGCTACCCGAGGATCCGACTCCCTGAAGCTTTCTTT
TRBV30	TRBJ1-3	.	.	CAWTGSSGNTIYF	TGTGCCTGGACAGGGTCCTCTGGAAACACCATATATTTT
TRBV7-9	TRBJ1-5	.	.	CASSFAAGQPQHF	TGTGCCAGCAGCTTTGCGGCGGGTCAGCCCCAGCATTTT
TRBV2	TRBJ1-5	.	.	CASQSGVGQPQHF	TGTGCCAGTCAAAGTGGAGTTGGACAGCCCCAGCATTTT
TRBV7-2	TRBJ1-2	.	.	CASSLDRGSLYGYTF	TGTGCCAGCAGCTTAGATCGGGGATCACTATATGGCTACACCTTC
TRBV19	TRBJ1-1	.	.	CASSPPGGGRPTEAFF	TGTGCCAGTAGTCCGCCGGGGGGGGGCAGGCCCACTGAAGCTTTCTTT
TRBV7-2	TRBJ1-5	.	.	CASSSGTTDNQPQHF	TGTGCCAGCAGCTCCGGGACAACTGACAATCAGCCCCAGCATTTT
TRBV20-1	TRBJ2-1	.	.	CSASRVEQFF	TGCAGTGCTAGCAGGGTGGAGCAGTTCTTC